This T cell receptor beta chain stems from a study of OX40 agonist ivuxolimab in advanced cancers. Study-level information: Mean age about 60 years, range 23 to 79; 82.7% male. Whole-study findings and limits: Low normalized T-cell clonal expansion was also seen in some nonresponders. There were, on average, more expanded clones in CD8+ T cells than in CD4+.

Collection of blood occurred at baseline, at cycle 4 day 1, and at cycle 7 day 1. TCRdb's table, derived via immunoSEQ multiplex PCR, lists solely in-frame clones and lacks some. The sample has over 50,000 clones, 86% seen once; the top ten hold roughly 0.5%. The CDR3 sequence is 14 residues long. Germline V gene lookup returns CDR1 SNHLY and CDR2 FYNNEI. V lost 5 bases to trimming and J lost 7 bases, with 15 bases between them. About this clone: Its antigen is not identified.

The V gene is TRBV2, the J gene TRBJ1-5; D is possibly TRBD1 (6 bases). This sequence originates from an adult with an advanced solid tumor such as melanoma, head and neck, liver or kidney cancer. Here the sequenced sample was CD4+ or CD8+ T cells sorted from blood, taken in a trial of the OX40 agonist ivuxolimab. CDR3 amino acids: CASSLDRVRQPQHF. CDR3 bases: TGTGCCAGCAGTCTGGACAGAGTACGCCAGCCCCAGCATTTT.